This TCR beta chain was identified in a study of cytomegalovirus exposure and HLA in healthy donors. With 60 Vbeta and 13 Jbeta primers, the PCR was carried out. Data came from immunoSEQ multiplex PCR; TCRdb stores just in-frame clones and leaves some out. The sample lists over 100,000 clones; around four fifths were seen once. V was clipped by 4 bases and J by 7 bases; unmatched bases: 1. Germline V gene data show CDR1 as SNHLY and CDR2 as FYNNEI. This CDR3 is built from 11 residues. What was sequenced was PBMCs. The chain links TRBV2 to TRBJ2-7; 7 nucleotides match TRBD1. The receptor was isolated from a female donor in good health and CMV-seronegative. CDR3 sequence: CASSGQGEQYF. Here the CDR3 DNA reads TGTGCCAGCAGTGGACAGGGTGAGCAGTACTTC.